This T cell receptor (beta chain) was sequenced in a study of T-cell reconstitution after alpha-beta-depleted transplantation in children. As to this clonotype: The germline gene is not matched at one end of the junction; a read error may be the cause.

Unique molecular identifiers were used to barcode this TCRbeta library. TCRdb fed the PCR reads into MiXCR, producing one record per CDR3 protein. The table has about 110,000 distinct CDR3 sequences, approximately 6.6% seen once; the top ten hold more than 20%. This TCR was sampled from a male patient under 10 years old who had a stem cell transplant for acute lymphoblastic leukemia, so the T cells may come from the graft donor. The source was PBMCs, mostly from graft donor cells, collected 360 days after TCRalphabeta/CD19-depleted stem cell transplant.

The CDR3 coding sequence is TGCGCCAGCAGCTTAGCGGGGGGACAGGCCTCCTACGAGCAGTACTTC. Amino acids: CASSLAGGQASYEQYF. The rearrangement joins TRBV7-8 to TRBJ2-7, with 10 positions matching TRBD2. The CDR3 loop spans 16 amino acids. The germline V gene encodes CDR1 SGHVS and CDR2 FQNEAQ.